This TCR beta chain was retrieved from a study of shared clonotypes between healthy human individuals (dated by TCRdb to the early 2020s). Broadly, across the study: Three men and two women, aged 18 to 49 years, made up the cohort. Between about 0.85 and 10 billion PBMCs per donor were obtained by leukapheresis. For each donor, CD4 naive and CD4 memory were each given three plates, CD8 naive was given two plates, and CD8 memory was given one plate. To estimate repertoire size and how much clonotypes are shared between individuals, the study performed deep sequencing of blood TCR repertoires from a few healthy adults. Libraries were prepared and TCR repertoires were sequenced by different laboratories using diverse techniques, in order to increase sequencing depth and limit assay-specific biases. The full study reports these points: Clonotypes shared by all four sorted-subset donors showed higher generation probabilities than non-shared clonotypes. Sampling was restricted to blood, and TCR repertoires in tissue are likely to differ from TCR repertoires in blood. Even with the large sequencing depth, rarefaction of the sorted-subset datasets indicated that sequencing was incomplete. Because the study included a small number of donors, the genetic and exposure-history diversity represented was limited. Pairwise subsampling indicated that sequencing depth was expected to affect the degree of clonotype sharing among donors. Naive subsets generally had larger estimated clonotype richness than memory subsets did. Sharing across four donors was observed for approximately 5% of naive CD4, 3.5% of naive CD8, over 2% of memory CD4, and less than 0.45% of memory CD8 clonotypes.

The donors were healthy, HIV-negative adults with no recently reported acute infections or vaccinations. Every donor was a Caucasian adult residing in Nashville, Tennessee, USA. CD4+ T cells were enriched by magnetic negative selection; naive cells were then positively selected on CD45RA, and the negative fraction formed the memory subset. After blood collection by leukapheresis, PBMCs were isolated using Ficoll-Histopaque density gradient centrifugation and then cryopreserved in the vapor phase of liquid nitrogen. Analytical flow cytometry was used to check the purity and quantity of each magnetically sorted T cell population. Genomic DNA was isolated from each sorted fraction and quantified by UV absorbance on a Nanodrop 2000c. A distance of 11 bases separates the germline ends of V and J, which lose 3 bases and 0 bases respectively. The germline V gene yields SGHRS for CDR1 and YFSETQ for CDR2. The CDR3, from cysteine to phenylalanine, totals 15 residues. The entry retains the CDR3 DNA only, 45 bases that are in frame from base 1.

Of note for this clone: The clone's antigen remains unknown. Nothing much larger sits one base from this clone, and base qualities are not available.

TCR CDR3 regions were amplified from genomic DNA by multiplex PCR using the deep immunoSEQ assay. Extracted genomic DNA from each cell subset was distributed evenly across all wells of several immunoSEQ 96-well plates, and each plate was treated as a replicate. For sorted subsets, each replicate PCR was loaded with about 0.2 ug genomic DNA, equivalent to about 30,000 T cell genomes. The purified libraries were quantified using a Qubit 3.0 fluorometer, sized with a Bioanalyzer 2100, and then quantified again using the KAPA Library Quantification kit. Every immunoSEQ 96-well plate was sequenced on a dedicated single-read 150-cycle Illumina NextSeq 550 flow cell. As for the authors' bioinformatics: The immunoSEQ output contained only junctional sequences without quality scores, so filtering could not match that applied to full-length reads. Sequences were annotated with PyIR, a Python wrapper for IgBLAST v1.9, and V/J genes and CDR3 were assigned using IMGT germline references. Reads were filtered out if the reads had weak V/J assignments (E-value above 1e-6), no CDR3, stop codons, out-of-frame junctions, or ambiguous translated residues. V3J clonotypes were defined as sequences sharing the same inferred V gene, J gene, and CDR3 amino acid sequence. The percentage overlap between two repertoires was calculated by dividing the number of shared unique clonotypes by the size of the smaller repertoire. Richness of each repertoire was evaluated using RTK rarefaction, the Chao1 estimator, and Recon v2.1 estimates of unobserved clonotypes. Generation probabilities were computed with OLGA for all TCRbeta clonotypes obtained by the gDNA method from several donors. TCRdb holds this immuneACCESS table with in-frame rearrangements only. Some clones are missing; in checked studies, unresolved V genes explain under half, and the rest has no known cause. For V, J and clone size, that table is used; D and trimming come from the DNA. Across this sample there are 2 million to 2.5 million clones, with roughly 94% seen only once. The top ten constitute 0.13% of the sample.

The chain couples TRBV5-1 to TRBJ2-3; TRBD1 is a weak D gene call, 5 bases matching. The TCR comes from a man between 18 and 35 years old in good health. The specimen was naive CD4+ T cells sorted from blood. This specimen's cell subset or site label, interpreted: CD45RA+ positively selected. Here the CDR3 is given as CASSWGTQSTDTQYF. Here is the DNA: TGCGCCAGCAGCTGGGGCACTCAAAGCACAGATACGCAGTATTTT.